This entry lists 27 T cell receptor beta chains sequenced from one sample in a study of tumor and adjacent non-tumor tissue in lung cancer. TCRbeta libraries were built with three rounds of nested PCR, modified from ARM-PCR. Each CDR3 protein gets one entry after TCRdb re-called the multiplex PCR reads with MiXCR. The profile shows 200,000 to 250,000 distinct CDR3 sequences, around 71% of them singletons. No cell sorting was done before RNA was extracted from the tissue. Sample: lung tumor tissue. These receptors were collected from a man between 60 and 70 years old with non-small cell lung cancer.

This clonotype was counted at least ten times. CDR3 loop: CSARTRGLSYEQYF. CDR3 DNA sequence: TGCAGTGCTAGGACGCGGGGTCTCTCCTACGAGCAGTACTTC. The V and J genes are TRBV20-1 and TRBJ2-7, with D maybe TRBD2 (6 bases). This CDR3 is built from 14 residues. V lost 3 bases and J 0 bases, leaving 12 bases between the germline ends. Per germline, CDR1 DFQATT and CDR2 SNEGSKA (reference sequence).

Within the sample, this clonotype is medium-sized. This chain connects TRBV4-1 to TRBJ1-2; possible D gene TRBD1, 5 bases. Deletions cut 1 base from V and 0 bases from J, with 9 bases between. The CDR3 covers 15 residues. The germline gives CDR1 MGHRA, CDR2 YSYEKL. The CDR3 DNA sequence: TGCGCCAGCAGCCAAGGCCGGGGACCTAACTATGGCTACACCTTC. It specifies CASSQGRGPNYGYTF.

CDR3 nucleotides: TGTAGCAGCAGCTTAGGACTTGAAAGGAGTATAGATACGCAGTATTTT. Amino acid sequence: CSSSLGLERSIDTQYF. The chain links TRBV11-3 to TRBJ2-3; D possibly corresponds to TRBD2 (5 bases). CDR1 is SGHNT, CDR2 YENEEA, per germline. The CDR3 contains 16 residues.

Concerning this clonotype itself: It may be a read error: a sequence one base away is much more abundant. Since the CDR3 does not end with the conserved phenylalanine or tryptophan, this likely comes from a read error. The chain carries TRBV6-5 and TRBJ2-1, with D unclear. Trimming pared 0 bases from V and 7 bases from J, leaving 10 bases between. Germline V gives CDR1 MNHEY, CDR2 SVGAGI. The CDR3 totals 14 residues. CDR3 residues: CASSYSPSRNEQFI. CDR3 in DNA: TGTGCCAGCAGTTACTCCCCATCGAGGAATGAGCAGTTCATC.

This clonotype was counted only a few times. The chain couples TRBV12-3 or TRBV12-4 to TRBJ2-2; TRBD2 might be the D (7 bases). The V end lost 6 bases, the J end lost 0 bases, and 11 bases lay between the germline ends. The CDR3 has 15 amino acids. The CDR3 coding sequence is TGTGCCAGCAGGGCGGGGGCCACGAACACCGGGGAGCTGTTTTTT. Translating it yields CASRAGATNTGELFF.

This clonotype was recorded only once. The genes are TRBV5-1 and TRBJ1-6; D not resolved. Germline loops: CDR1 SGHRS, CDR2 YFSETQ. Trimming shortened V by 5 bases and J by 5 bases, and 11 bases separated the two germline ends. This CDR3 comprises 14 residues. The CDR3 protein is CASSSLGDNSPLHF. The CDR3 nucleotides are TGCGCCAGCAGTAGTTTGGGTGATAATTCACCCCTCCACTTT.

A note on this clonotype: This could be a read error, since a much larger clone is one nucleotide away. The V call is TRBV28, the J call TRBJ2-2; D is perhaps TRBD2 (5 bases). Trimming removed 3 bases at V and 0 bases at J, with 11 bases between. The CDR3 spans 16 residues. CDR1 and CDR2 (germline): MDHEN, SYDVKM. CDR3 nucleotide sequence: TGTGCCAGCAGTTTCGCGGGTTTCGCGAACACCGGGGAGCTGTTTTTT. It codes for CASSFAGFANTGELFF.

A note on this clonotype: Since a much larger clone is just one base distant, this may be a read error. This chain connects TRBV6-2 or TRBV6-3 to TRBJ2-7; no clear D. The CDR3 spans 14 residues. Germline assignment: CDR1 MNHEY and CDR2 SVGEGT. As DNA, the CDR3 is TGTGCCAGCAGTTACACGCAGAACCTCTACGAGGAGTACTTC. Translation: CASSYTQNLYEEYF.

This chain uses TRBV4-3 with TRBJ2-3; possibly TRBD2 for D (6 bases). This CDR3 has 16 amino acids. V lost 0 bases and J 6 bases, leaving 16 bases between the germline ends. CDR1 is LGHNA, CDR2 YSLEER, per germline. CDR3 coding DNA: TGCGCCAGCAGCCAAGATCCGGGGGTGCCATGGGATACGCAGTATTTT. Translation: CASSQDPGVPWDTQYF.

The CDR3 DNA sequence: TGTGCCAGCACTGGACCGGGCAGCACTGAAGCTTTCTTT. It yields the protein CASTGPGSTEAFF. The V and J genes are TRBV6-6 and TRBJ1-1; D not certain. From germline, CDR1 is MNHNY and CDR2 SVGAGI (reference sequence). V was cut by 7 bases and J by 4 bases, with 13 bases left in between. The CDR3 is 13 residues long.

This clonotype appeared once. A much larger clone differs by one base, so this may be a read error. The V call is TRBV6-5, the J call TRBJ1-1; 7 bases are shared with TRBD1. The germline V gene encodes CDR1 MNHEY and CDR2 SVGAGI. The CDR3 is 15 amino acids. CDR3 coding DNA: TGTGCCAGCAGTCCAAACAGGGGAGGGAACACTGAATCTTTCTTT. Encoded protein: CASSPNRGGNTESFF.

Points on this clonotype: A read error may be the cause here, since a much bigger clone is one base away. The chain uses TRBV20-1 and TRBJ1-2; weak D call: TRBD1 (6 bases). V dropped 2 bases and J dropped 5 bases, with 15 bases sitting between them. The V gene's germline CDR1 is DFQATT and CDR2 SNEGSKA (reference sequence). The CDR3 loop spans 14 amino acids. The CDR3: CSARWTEGYYGYTF. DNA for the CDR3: TGCAGTGCTAGATGGACAGAGGGATATTATGGCTACACCTTC.

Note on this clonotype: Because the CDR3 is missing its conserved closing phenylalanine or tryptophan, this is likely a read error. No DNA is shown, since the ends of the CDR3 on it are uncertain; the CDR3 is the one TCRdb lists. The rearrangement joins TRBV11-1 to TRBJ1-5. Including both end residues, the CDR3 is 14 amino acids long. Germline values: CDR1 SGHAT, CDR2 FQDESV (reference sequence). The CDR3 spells CANSSGNSNQPRHL.

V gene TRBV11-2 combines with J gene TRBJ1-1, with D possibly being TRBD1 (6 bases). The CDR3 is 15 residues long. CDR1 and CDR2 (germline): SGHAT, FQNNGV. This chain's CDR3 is CVRSLRGGAGTEAFF. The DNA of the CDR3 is TGTGTCAGGAGCCTAAGGGGGGGCGCGGGCACTGAAGCTTTCTTT.

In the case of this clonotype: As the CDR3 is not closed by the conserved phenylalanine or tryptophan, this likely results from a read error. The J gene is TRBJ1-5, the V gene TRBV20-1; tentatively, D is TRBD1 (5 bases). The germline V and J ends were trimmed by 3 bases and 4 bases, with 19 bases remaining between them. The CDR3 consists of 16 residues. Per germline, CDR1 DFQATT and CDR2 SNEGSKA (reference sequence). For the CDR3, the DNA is TGCAGTGCTAGGGATCCAACGGGGCCTAGAAATCAGCCCCAGCATTAT. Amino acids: CSARDPTGPRNQPQHY.

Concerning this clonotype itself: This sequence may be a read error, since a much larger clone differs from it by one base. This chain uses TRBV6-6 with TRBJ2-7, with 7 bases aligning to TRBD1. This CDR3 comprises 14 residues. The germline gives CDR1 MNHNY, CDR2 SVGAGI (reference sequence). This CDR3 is CVSSPYRQGYEQYF. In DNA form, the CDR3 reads TGTGTCAGCAGTCCCTACCGACAGGGCTACGAGCAGTACTTC.

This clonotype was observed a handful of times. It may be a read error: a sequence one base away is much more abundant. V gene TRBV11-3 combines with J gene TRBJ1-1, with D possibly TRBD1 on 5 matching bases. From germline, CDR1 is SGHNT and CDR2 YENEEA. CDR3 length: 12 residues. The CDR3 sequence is CASNLVQGEAFF. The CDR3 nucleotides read TGTGCCAGCAACTTAGTTCAGGGAGAAGCTTTCTTT.

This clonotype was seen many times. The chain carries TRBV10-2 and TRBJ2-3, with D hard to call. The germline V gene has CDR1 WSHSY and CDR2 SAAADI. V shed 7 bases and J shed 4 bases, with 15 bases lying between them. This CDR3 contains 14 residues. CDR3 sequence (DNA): TGCGCCAGCAAAATGCAAGAAATCTCAGATACGCAGTATTTT. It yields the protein CASKMQEISDTQYF.

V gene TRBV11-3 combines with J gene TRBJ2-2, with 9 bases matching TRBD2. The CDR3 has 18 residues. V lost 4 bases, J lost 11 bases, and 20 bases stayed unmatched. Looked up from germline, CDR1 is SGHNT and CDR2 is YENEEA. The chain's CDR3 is CASSSRGAGGYRIGELFF. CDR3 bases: TGTGCCAGCAGCTCCCGGGGAGCGGGAGGATACAGAATCGGTGAGCTGTTTTTT.

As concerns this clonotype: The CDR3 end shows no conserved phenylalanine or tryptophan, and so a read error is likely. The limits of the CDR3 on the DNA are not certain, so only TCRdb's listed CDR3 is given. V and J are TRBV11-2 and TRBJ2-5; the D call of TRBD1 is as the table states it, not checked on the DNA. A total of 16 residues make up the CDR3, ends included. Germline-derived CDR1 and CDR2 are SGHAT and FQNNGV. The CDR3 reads CASSSTMGGPKETHYL.

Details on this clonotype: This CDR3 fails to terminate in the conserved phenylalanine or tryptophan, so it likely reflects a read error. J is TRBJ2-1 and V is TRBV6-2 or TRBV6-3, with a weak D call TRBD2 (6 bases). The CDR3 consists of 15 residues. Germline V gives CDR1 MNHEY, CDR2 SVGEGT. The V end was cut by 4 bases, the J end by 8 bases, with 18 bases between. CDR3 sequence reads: CASSFLGASVDEQFY. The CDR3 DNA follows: TGTGCCAGCAGTTTCCTTGGGGCTAGCGTCGATGAGCAGTTCTAC.

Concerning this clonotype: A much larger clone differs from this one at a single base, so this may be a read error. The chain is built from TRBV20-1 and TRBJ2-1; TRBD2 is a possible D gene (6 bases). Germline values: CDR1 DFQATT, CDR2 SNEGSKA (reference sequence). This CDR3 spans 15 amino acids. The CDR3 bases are TGCAGTGCTAGAGATGACGGGAGTTCCTACAATGAGCATTTCTTC. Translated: CSARDDGSSYNEHFF.

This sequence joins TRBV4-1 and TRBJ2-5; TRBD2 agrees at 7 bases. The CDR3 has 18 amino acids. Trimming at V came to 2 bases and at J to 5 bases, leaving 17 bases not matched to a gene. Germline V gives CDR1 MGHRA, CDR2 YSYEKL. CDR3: CASSQPTGGRVQKETQYF. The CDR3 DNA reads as TGCGCCAGCAGCCAACCCACCGGGGGGAGGGTACAAAAGGAGACCCAGTACTTC.

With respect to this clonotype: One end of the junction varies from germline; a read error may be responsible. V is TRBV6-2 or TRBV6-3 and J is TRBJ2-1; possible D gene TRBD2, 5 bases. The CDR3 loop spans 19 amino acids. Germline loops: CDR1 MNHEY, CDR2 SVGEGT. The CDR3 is CANSHSRMYLDSQYNEQFF. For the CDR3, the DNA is TGTGCCAACAGTCACTCGAGAATGTATCTGGACTCGCAATACAATGAGCAGTTCTTC.

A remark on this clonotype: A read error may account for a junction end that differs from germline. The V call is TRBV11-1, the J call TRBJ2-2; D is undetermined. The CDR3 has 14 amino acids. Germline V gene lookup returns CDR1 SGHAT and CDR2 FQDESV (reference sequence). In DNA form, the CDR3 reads TGTGCCAACAGCCCCAGTTTGAAGACCGGGGAGCTGTTTTTT. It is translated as CANSPSLKTGELFF.

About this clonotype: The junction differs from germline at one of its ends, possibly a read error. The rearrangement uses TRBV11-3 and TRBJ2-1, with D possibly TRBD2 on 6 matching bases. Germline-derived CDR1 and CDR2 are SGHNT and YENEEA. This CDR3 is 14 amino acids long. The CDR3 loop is CTSSLRLEGNEQFF. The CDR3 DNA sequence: TGTACCAGCAGCTTACGACTGGAGGGGAATGAGCAGTTCTTC.

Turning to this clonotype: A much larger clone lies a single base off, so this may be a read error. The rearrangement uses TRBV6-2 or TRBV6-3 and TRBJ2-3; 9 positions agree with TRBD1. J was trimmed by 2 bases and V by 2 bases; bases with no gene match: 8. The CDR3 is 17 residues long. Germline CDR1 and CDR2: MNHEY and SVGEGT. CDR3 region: CASSYGRGTGPTDTQYF. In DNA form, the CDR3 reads TGTGCCAGCAGTTACGGTCGCGGGACAGGGCCCACAGATACGCAGTATTTT.